The entry below describes one T cell receptor beta chain. Its cognate antigen is unknown. A second PCR of roughly 7 to 11 cycles used a sample-barcoded 5' primer and a J-beta primer mix. Each sample provided no less than 2.5 million CDR3-containing paired-end reads. TCRdb fed the 5' RACE reads into MiXCR, producing one record per CDR3 protein. The data contain hundreds of thousands of distinct CDR3 sequences, around 43% of them seen just once; the ten biggest clones take up around 30%. This specimen belongs to a study of blood T cells in healthy people across ages. General observations from the study: Strong correlation was found linking TCR beta diversity to naive T cell percentage. Without sorted subsets, naive and antigen-experienced compartments could not be conclusively compared.

Each sample provided at least 6 micrograms of extracted total RNA. The CDR3 spans 16 residues. Trimming pared 0 bases from V and 4 bases from J, leaving 13 bases between. The germline V gene encodes CDR1 MNHEY and CDR2 SVGEGT. The genes are TRBV6-2 or TRBV6-3 and TRBJ2-1, with TRBD2 as a possible D gene (7 bases). Input material: blood. This clonotype was sampled from an elderly man in good health. The CDR3 spells CASSYSTGGDYNEQFF. In DNA, the CDR3 is TGTGCCAGCAGTTACTCGACGGGGGGCGATTACAATGAGCAGTTCTTC.